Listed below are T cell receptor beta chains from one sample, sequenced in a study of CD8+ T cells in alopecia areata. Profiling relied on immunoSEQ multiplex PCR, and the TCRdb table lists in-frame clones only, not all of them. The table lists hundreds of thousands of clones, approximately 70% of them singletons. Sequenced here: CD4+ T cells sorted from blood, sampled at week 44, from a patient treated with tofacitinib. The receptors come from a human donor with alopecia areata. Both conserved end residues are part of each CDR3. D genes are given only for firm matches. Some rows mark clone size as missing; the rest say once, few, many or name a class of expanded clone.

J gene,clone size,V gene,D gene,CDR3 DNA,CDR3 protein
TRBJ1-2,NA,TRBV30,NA,TGTGCCTGGCTGGCAGGAGGGAGTGGCTACACCTTC,CAWLAGGSGYTF
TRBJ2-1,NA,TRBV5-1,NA,TGCGCCAGCAGCTTGGTAGGGGGGTTCAACAATGAGCAGTTCTTC,CASSLVGGFNNEQFF
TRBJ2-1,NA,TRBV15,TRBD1,TGTGCCACCAGCAGAGTACAGGGGGGATACAATGAGCAGTTCTTC,CATSRVQGGYNEQFF
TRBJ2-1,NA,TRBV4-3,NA,TGCGCCAGCAGCCAAGATGGGACGTTATCGAACCTCTACAATGAGCAGTTCTTC,CASSQDGTLSNLYNEQFF
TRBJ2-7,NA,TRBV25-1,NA,TGTGCCAGCAGTGAATTCGGGGTCTACGAGCAGTACTTC,CASSEFGVYEQYF
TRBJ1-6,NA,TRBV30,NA,TGTGCCTGGAGCGCAATGGGCCCGAGCTCCTATAATTCACCCCTCCACTTT,CAWSAMGPSSYNSPLHF
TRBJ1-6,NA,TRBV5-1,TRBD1,TGCGCCAGCAGCTTGCGTCAGGGGGAAAATTCACCCCTCCACTTT,CASSLRQGENSPLHF
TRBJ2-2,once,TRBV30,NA,TGTGCCTGCCCACCGACTAGTCTGGCCGGGGAGCTGTTTTTT,CACPPTSLAGELFF
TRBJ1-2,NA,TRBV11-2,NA,TGTGCCAGCAGCCCCCTCGGGGATAGCTATGGCTACACCTTC,CASSPLGDSYGYTF
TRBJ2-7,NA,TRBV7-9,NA,TGTGCCAGCAGCTTAGCCTCCACGGTGGGGGAGCAGTACTTC,CASSLASTVGEQYF
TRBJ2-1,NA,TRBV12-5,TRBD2,TGTGCTAGTGGTCCCGGGACTAGCATTCGGAATGAGCAGTTCTTC,CASGPGTSIRNEQFF
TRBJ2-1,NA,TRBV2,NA,TGTGCCATACCTAAGGGGTCCTCCTACAATGAGCAGTTCTTC,CAIPKGSSYNEQFF
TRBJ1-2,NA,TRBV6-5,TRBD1,TGTGCCAGCAGTTACGTCTCCGGGACAGGATATGGCTACACCTTC,CASSYVSGTGYGYTF
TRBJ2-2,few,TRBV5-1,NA,TGCGCCAGCAGCTTAGGAGGGGTAAACACCGGGGAGCTGTTTTTT,CASSLGGVNTGELFF
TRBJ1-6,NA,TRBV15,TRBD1,TGTGCCACCAGCCGAGACAGGGCTAATTCACCCCTCCACTTT,CATSRDRANSPLHF
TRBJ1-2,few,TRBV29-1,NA,TGCAGCGCCGAGCGGGGGGGAGTCCATGGCTACACCTTC,CSAERGGVHGYTF
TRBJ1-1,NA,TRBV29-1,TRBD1,TGCAGCGCAACTACAGGGGGCTTAACTGAAGCTTTCTTT,CSATTGGLTEAFF
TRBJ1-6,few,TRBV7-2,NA,TGTGCCAGCAGTCACCGACAGGTCAATTCACCCCTCCACTTT,CASSHRQVNSPLHF
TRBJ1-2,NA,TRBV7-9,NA,TGTGCCAGCAGCCGACCGAGGGGGGCCCCAACTGGAGGCTACACCTTC,CASSRPRGAPTGGYTF
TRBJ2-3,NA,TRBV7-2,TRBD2,TGTGCCAGCAGCTCCGGGACTAGCGGGGGGGCTTATTCATCAGATACGCAGTATTTT,CASSSGTSGGAYSSDTQYF
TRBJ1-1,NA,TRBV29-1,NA,TGCAGCGTGGAAGGACAGAGAGACAACACTGAAGCTTTCTTT,CSVEGQRDNTEAFF
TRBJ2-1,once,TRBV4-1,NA,TGCGCCAGCAGCCAAGAGGTTGTGGGGGGGCCCTACAATGAGCAGTTCTTC,CASSQEVVGGPYNEQFF
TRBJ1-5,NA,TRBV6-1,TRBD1,TGTGCCAGCAGTCTGACAGGGGGGGATCAGCCCCAGCATTTT,CASSLTGGDQPQHF
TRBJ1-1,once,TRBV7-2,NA,TGTGCCAGCAGCTTGGGCCTAGGAAAATTAGCTTTCTTT,CASSLGLGKLAFF
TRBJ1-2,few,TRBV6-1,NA,TGTGCCAGCAGTGAGATGGTAGGGACTGGCTACACCTTC,CASSEMVGTGYTF
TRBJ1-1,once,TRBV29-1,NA,TGCAGCCAAGAGGGTGTACGGAGCACTGAAGCTTTCTTT,CSQEGVRSTEAFF
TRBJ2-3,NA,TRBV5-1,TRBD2,TGCGCCAGCAGCTTCGGACTAGCGGGGGGAACACATGCAGATACGCAGTATTTT,CASSFGLAGGTHADTQYF
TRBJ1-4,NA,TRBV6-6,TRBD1,TGTGCCAGCCGGGACAGGGAATTCGAAAAACTGTTTTTT,CASRDREFEKLFF
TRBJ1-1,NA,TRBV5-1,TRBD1,TGCGCCAGCAGCTTGCGAGCAGGGGGCAGGACTGAAGCTTTCTTT,CASSLRAGGRTEAFF
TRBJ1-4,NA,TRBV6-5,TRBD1,TGTGCCAGCAGTTACCCGGGACAGGGTAATGAAAAACTGTTTTTT,CASSYPGQGNEKLFF
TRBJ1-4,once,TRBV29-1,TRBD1,TGCAGCGTTGGAGGGACAGGGGGCGAAAAACTGTTTTTT,CSVGGTGGEKLFF
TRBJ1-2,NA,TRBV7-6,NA,TGTGCCAGCAGCTTAGGCGGCGGGGAGAACTATGGCTACACCTTC,CASSLGGGENYGYTF
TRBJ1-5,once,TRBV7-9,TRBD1,TGTGCCAGCAGCCTAAGTGGACAGGATCAGCCCCAGCATTTT,CASSLSGQDQPQHF
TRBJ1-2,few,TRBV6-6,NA,TGTGCCAGCAGTTACTCCCCCTGGGGTCGGGGGGGCTACACCTTC,CASSYSPWGRGGYTF
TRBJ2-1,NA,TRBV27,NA,TGTGCCACCGGCTTGGGGCAGTTGACTCCGCGGTTCTTC,CATGLGQLTPRFF
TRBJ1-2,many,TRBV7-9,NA,TGTGCCAGCAGCCCTCGGAGGGGGGATGGCTACACCTTC,CASSPRRGDGYTF
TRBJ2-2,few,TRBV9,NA,TGTGCCAGCAGCGTTACGGGGCTCACCGGGGAGCTGTTTTTT,CASSVTGLTGELFF
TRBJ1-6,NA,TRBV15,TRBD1,TGTGCCACCAGCAGAGAATGGACAGGGCAATTCTCACCCCTCCACTTT,CATSREWTGQFSPLHF
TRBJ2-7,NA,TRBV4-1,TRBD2,TGCGCCAGCAGCCAAGATGGGCGGGGGGGATCCTACGAGCAGTACTTC,CASSQDGRGGSYEQYF
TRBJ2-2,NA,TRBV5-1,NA,TGCGCCAGCAGCTTGTTTAGGGTTGGCACCGGGGAGCTGTTTTTT,CASSLFRVGTGELFF